This T cell receptor (beta chain) was captured by sequencing in a study of blood T cell repertoires in COVID-19 (dated by TCRdb to 2018 to 2021). For context, the study as a whole: Collaborator samples came from the United States, Italy and Spain and covered acute and convalescent phases of COVID-19. The prospective study material was composed of cDNA or gDNA derived from T cells, B-cell-depleted T cells, or PBMCs. Subjects who had been exposed to COVID-19, were actively infected with it, or had recovered from it provided the deeply sampled blood TCRbeta repertoires that made up the dataset. The repertoires were made available in a free public database intended to serve as a resource for research on the immune response to SARS-CoV-2. Samples came from the ongoing ImmuneRACE study (first 160 participants) plus 1,254 subjects from 6 global collaborators. Sample metadata almost always included a de-identified subject ID, COVID-19 status, age in years and sex. Where HLA class I and class II types were available, the types were taken from metadata supplied by the sample provider, not from assay-based typing. Findings and caveats that apply to the study as a whole: Clinical and demographic metadata were provided uncurated, with the amount varying by source and participant.

The germline V gene encodes CDR1 SGDLS and CDR2 YYNGEE. V trim: 0 bases; J trim: 0 bases; unmatched bases: 2. Taken from cysteine to phenylalanine, the CDR3 has 15 residues. Of the read, only the CDR3 DNA is kept; its 45 bases are in frame from base 1. The collaborating institutions used their own protocols to collect whole blood in K2EDTA tubes. Collaborator samples were shipped for TCRbeta analysis as frozen whole blood, isolated PBMCs, or DNA extracted from either sample type. Concerning this clone: Its recognized antigen is unknown. No base quality values were provided; no much bigger clone lies one nucleotide off.

TCRbeta CDR3 regions were amplified from genomic DNA by means of the immunoSEQ Assay, a bias-controlled multiplex PCR. The authors' pipeline ran thus. The number of nucleated cells in each sample was estimated by amplification of reference gene primers within the assay. To quantify the absolute abundance of each unique TCRbeta CDR3 rearrangement, sequence reads were collapsed and filtered. For each sample, productive Simpson clonality was calculated as the square root of Simpson's diversity index over productive rearrangements. As stored in TCRdb, this immuneACCESS dataset retains in-frame rearrangements with V and J assigned. A fraction of the clones does not appear; measured against another copy, unresolved V genes explain less than half of the discrepancy, and the remainder lacks a known reason. The V and J calls and clone size come from that table; D and trimming were worked out from the DNA. The sample table contains roughly 98,000 clones; only one count was recorded for 70% to 85% of them. The ten largest clones represent approximately 11% of the sample.

This receptor chain uses TRBV9 and TRBJ1-2, with 7 bases in between that match TRBD1. This receptor was identified in a man between 65 and 79 years old with active or convalescent COVID-19. The specimen sequenced was peripheral blood. In nucleotide form, the sequence is TGTGCCAGCAGCGTAGGGACAGGACCTAACTATGGCTACACCTTC. This is translated as CASSVGTGPNYGYTF.